A single sample gave rise to the 11 T cell receptor beta chains below, sequenced in a study of identical twins. TCRdb ran MiXCR on the 5' RACE reads and lists one entry per CDR3 protein. The table includes roughly 290,000 distinct CDR3 sequences, approximately 8.5% detected once. The sample also formed part of further work on yellow fever vaccine responses in identical twins.

What was sequenced was memory (CD45RO+) T cells sorted from blood. These receptor sequences come from a woman younger than 30 in good health.

This clonotype has at least ten counts. J is TRBJ2-1 and V is TRBV4-2; 8 positions match TRBD2. V shed 3 bases and J 4 bases; nucleotides not matched to a gene: 8. CDR1 LGHNA and CDR2 YNFKEQ come from the germline V gene. The CDR3 loop spans 16 amino acids. The CDR3 protein is CASSQASGSQYNEQFF. CDR3 sequence (DNA): TGTGCCAGCAGCCAGGCCAGCGGGAGTCAGTACAATGAGCAGTTCTTC.

This clonotype appeared many times. V gene TRBV15 combines with J gene TRBJ1-4, with D possibly matching TRBD1 (5 bases). In germline, CDR1 is LNHNV, CDR2 YYDKDF (reference sequence). This CDR3 comprises 16 residues. V was clipped by 1 base and J by 8 bases, with 17 bases between them. The CDR3 region is CATSRGQGLGPEKLFF. The CDR3, as DNA: TGTGCCACCAGCAGAGGCCAGGGACTGGGACCCGAAAAACTGTTTTTT. Supplemented by reference TRBV15 and TRBJ1-4, the full variable domain reads DAMVIQNPRYQVTQFGKPVTLSCSQTLNHNVMYWYQQKSSQAPKLLFHYYDKDFNNEADTPDNFQSRRPNTSFCFLDIRSPGLGDTAMYLCATSRGQGLGPEKLFFGSGTQLSVL.

This clonotype was recorded a few times. The rearrangement uses TRBV20-1 and TRBJ2-1, with D possibly TRBD1 on 5 matching bases. CDR1 is DFQATT and CDR2 is SNEGSKA in the germline V gene (reference sequence). This CDR3 has 17 amino acids. The V end lost 2 bases, the J end lost 8 bases, and 25 bases lay between the germline ends. For the CDR3, the DNA is TGCAGTGCTAGATCACGGCAGGGCCTCAAACGCGACGATGAGCAGTTCTTC. Protein product: CSARSRQGLKRDDEQFF.

This clonotype was counted a few times. The junction shows a germline mismatch at one end, possibly a read error. The V gene is TRBV4-2, the J gene TRBJ2-3, with D possibly called TRBD1 or TRBD2 (6 bases each). The CDR3 is 13 amino acids. Germline CDR1 reads LGHNA; CDR2 reads YNFKEQ. The chain's CDR3 is CASSQDQRGEVSF. As DNA, the CDR3 is TGTGCCAGCAGCCAAGATCAAAGGGGGGAGGTGAGCTTT.

This clonotype was seen a few times. J is TRBJ1-4 and V is TRBV5-1; weak D call: TRBD1 (5 bases). There are 15 residues in the CDR3. The germline V and J ends were trimmed by 2 bases and 5 bases, with 13 bases remaining between them. Germline assignment: CDR1 SGHRS and CDR2 YFSETQ. The CDR3 protein is CASSLSQGSNEKLFF. As DNA, the CDR3 is TGCGCCAGCAGCTTATCTCAGGGTTCCAATGAAAAACTGTTTTTT.

At least ten counts were recorded for this clonotype. This chain connects TRBV28 to TRBJ1-4; D may be TRBD1 (6 bases). The CDR3 consists of 14 residues. The germline V gene has CDR1 MDHEN and CDR2 SYDVKM. V gave up 6 bases and J gave up 3 bases, with 11 bases separating them. The CDR3 region has the DNA TGTGCCAGCAGGAGGGGGGGCTCTAATGAAAAACTGTTTTTT. Translated, it gives CASRRGGSNEKLFF.

At least ten counts were recorded for this clonotype. The chain is built from TRBV5-1 and TRBJ1-2; D gene unclear. This CDR3 region has 15 residues. V lost 0 bases and J 4 bases, leaving 13 bases between the germline ends. CDR1 and CDR2 (germline): SGHRS, YFSETQ. The CDR3, as DNA: TGCGCCAGCAGCTTGGCCGGGTCAAACCTCTATGGCTACACCTTC. Translated, it gives CASSLAGSNLYGYTF.

In this sample, this clonotype turned up many times. The chain's CDR3 is CASSNGGATPNTEAFF. The CDR3 DNA reads TGTGCCAGCAGCAATGGGGGGGCCACCCCGAACACTGAAGCTTTCTTT. The V call is TRBV5-5, the J call TRBJ1-1; tentative D call: TRBD1 (6 bases). The CDR3 is made up of 16 amino acids. Trimming removed 4 bases at V and 1 base at J, with 17 bases between. Germline V gene data show CDR1 as SGHKS and CDR2 as YYEKEE (reference sequence).

This clonotype has at least ten counts. The chain combines TRBV5-1 with TRBJ2-7; 9 bases agree with TRBD2. J gave up 1 base and V 4 bases, and 6 bases lay outside the gene matches. CDR3 length: 15 residues. Germline-derived CDR1 and CDR2 are SGHRS and YFSETQ. The CDR3 DNA reads TGCGCCAGCAGCAACCAAGCGGGAGGATCCTACGAGCAGTACTTC. It codes for CASSNQAGGSYEQYF.

This clonotype has ten or more counts. The chain is built from TRBV5-5 and TRBJ2-3; unclear D gene. CDR1 is SGHKS and CDR2 is YYEKEE in the germline V gene (reference sequence). Trimming cost V 3 bases and J 2 bases, with 19 bases left between them. CDR3 length equals 17 residues. Here the CDR3 reads CASSYAVAAPPTDTQYF. The CDR3 nucleotides are TGTGCCAGCAGCTACGCGGTGGCAGCGCCCCCCACAGATACGCAGTATTTT.

This clonotype was seen repeatedly, ten times or more. The chain employs TRBV28 and TRBJ2-1; D remains ambiguous. This CDR3 is built from 13 residues. V lost 2 bases to trimming and J lost 4 bases, with 6 bases between them. The germline V gene has CDR1 MDHEN and CDR2 SYDVKM. The CDR3 region is CASSLAPYNEQFF. Here the CDR3 DNA reads TGTGCCAGCAGTTTAGCGCCTTACAATGAGCAGTTCTTC.